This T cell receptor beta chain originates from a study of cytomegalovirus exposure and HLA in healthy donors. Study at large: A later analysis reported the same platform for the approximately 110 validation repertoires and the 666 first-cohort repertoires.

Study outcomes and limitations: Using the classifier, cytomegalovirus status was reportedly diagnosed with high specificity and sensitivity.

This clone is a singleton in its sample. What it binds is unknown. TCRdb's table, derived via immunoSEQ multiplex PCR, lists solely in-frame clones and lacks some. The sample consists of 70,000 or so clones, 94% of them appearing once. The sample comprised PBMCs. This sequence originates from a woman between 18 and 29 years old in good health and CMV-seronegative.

The CDR3 coding sequence is TGCGCCACGGCTTACAGGACAAACACCGGGGAGCTGTTTTTT. Its protein product is CATAYRTNTGELFF. The rearrangement uses TRBV5-1 and TRBJ2-2; D possibly corresponds to TRBD1 (5 bases). CDR1 and CDR2 from the germline V gene are SGHRS and YFSETQ. Trimming pared 9 bases from V and 2 bases from J, leaving 14 bases between. The CDR3 length is 14 residues. Looking up the rest from reference TRBV5-1 and TRBJ2-2 gives the full variable domain: KAGVTQTPRYLIKTRGQQVTLSCSPISGHRSVSWYQQTPGQGLQFLFEYFSETQRNKGNFPGRFSGRQFSNSRSEMNVSTLELGDSALYLCATAYRTNTGELFFGEGSRLTVL.